A selection of T cell receptor beta chains follows, all from one sample in a study of Ad26.COV2.S vaccination and SARS-CoV-2 variants. Repertoires were generated with immunoSEQ multiplex PCR, while TCRdb's copy carries only in-frame clones and drops some. This sample has 350,000 to 450,000 clones, with approximately 91% found just once. The sample in question was peripheral blood, obtained in a trial of Ad26.COV2.S vaccine versus placebo. Receptor source: a person between 18 and 59 years old who received the Ad26.COV2.S COVID-19 vaccine or a placebo. Both conserved end residues are part of each CDR3. D genes are given only for firm matches. Clone size is given for some rows only: seen once, a few or many times, or a class if the clone is expanded.

DNA | CDR3 | J | length | size | V | D
TGTGCCAGCAGCTCGACAGATAGCAATCAGCCCCAGCATTTT | CASSSTDSNQPQHF | TRBJ1-5 | 14 | - | TRBV7-9 | -
TGCGCCAGCAGCTTGGGGGGCCGCACAGATACGCAGTATTTT | CASSLGGRTDTQYF | TRBJ2-3 | 14 | - | TRBV5-1 | -
TGTGCCAGCAGCGACTACAGGGGGTGGAACACTGAAGCTTTCTTT | CASSDYRGWNTEAFF | TRBJ1-1 | 15 | once | TRBV5-5 | TRBD1
TGCAGCGTTGAGGTGAGGGGCCGGGCGAACACTGAAGCTTTCTTT | CSVEVRGRANTEAFF | TRBJ1-1 | 15 | - | TRBV29-1 | -
TGTGCCAGTAGTATTTCTAGCGGGAACCCTTTTACTTACGAGCAGTACTTC | CASSISSGNPFTYEQYF | TRBJ2-7 | 17 | - | TRBV19 | TRBD2
TGTGCCATCAGTGCGGGACTAGCGGGAGGGACAGATACGCAGTATTTT | CAISAGLAGGTDTQYF | TRBJ2-3 | 16 | - | TRBV10-3 | TRBD2
TGTGCCAGCAGTCCAGGACCGTTTGTGGAGACCCAGTACTTC | CASSPGPFVETQYF | TRBJ2-5 | 14 | - | TRBV27 | -
TGTGCCAGCAGCTTGGAGGGACACTACGAGCAGTACTTC | CASSLEGHYEQYF | TRBJ2-7 | 13 | once | TRBV5-4 | -
TGCGCCAGCAGCCACGGGGGGTACAATGAGCAGTTCTTC | CASSHGGYNEQFF | TRBJ2-1 | 13 | - | TRBV4-1 | TRBD2
TGTGCCAGCACCTTCATGCCAGGGACAGGGGGCAAAAGGAATTCACCCCTCCACTTT | CASTFMPGTGGKRNSPLHF | TRBJ1-6 | 19 | - | TRBV5-6 | TRBD1
TGTGCCAGCAGTTACAGGGGACCATCCTCTGGAAACACCATATATTTT | CASSYRGPSSGNTIYF | TRBJ1-3 | 16 | - | TRBV6-6 | -